This passage covers 10 T cell receptor beta chains from one sample sequenced in a study of blood T cell repertoires in COVID-19. TCRdb keeps only in-frame clones here, not all; method: immunoSEQ multiplex PCR. Counted here are over 130,000 clones, around 78% occurring once; the ten biggest clones make up approximately 4.5%. The sequenced material came from peripheral blood. Receptors originate from a woman older than 75 with active or convalescent COVID-19.

The V gene is TRBV28, the J gene TRBJ2-7; 9 nucleotides match TRBD1. The V gene end was trimmed by 5 bases and the J gene end by 3 bases; junction bases not matched to a gene: 5. The CDR3 has 14 residues. Germline CDR1 MDHEN, CDR2 SYDVKM. The CDR3 DNA follows: TGTGCCAGCAGTACCGGGACAGGGATCTACGAGCAGTACTTC. Amino acid sequence: CASSTGTGIYEQYF. Supplemented by reference TRBV28 and TRBJ2-7, the full variable domain reads DVKVTQSSRYLVKRTGEKVFLECVQDMDHENMFWYRQDPGLGLRLIYFSYDVKMKEKGDIPEGYSVSREKKERFSLILESASTNQTSMYLCASSTGTGIYEQYFGPGTRLTVT.

The rearrangement uses TRBV3-1 (or the pseudogene TRBV3-2) and TRBJ1-1; tentatively, D is TRBD1 (6 bases). The ends were cut back, 6 bases at V and 1 base at J, with 12 bases in the middle. The germline V gene has CDR1 LGHDT and CDR2 YNNKEL (reference sequence). The CDR3 length is 14 residues. The CDR3 reads CASSRGGANTEAFF. In DNA form, the CDR3 reads TGTGCCAGCAGTCGCGGGGGGGCGAACACTGAAGCTTTCTTT.

The J gene is TRBJ2-7, the V gene TRBV14, with unresolved D. The germline V gene encodes CDR1 SGHDN and CDR2 FVKESK. This CDR3 has 14 amino acids. The V end was cut by 5 bases, the J end by 4 bases, with 15 bases between. CDR3: CASSNNTFGYEQYF. CDR3 DNA: TGTGCCAGCAGCAATAACACCTTCGGGTACGAGCAGTACTTC.

The chain is built from TRBV19 and TRBJ1-2; no firm D call. CDR1 and CDR2 (germline): LNHDA, SQIVND (reference sequence). There are 14 residues in the CDR3. The V end was cut by 8 bases, the J end by 4 bases, with 17 bases between. CDR3 coding DNA: TGTGCCAGTTCCGACCCCGGAGGGTCCTATGGCTACACCTTC. Translated, it gives CASSDPGGSYGYTF.

The rearrangement joins TRBV5-1 to TRBJ1-1; D may be TRBD1 (5 bases). V was pared by 0 bases and J by 10 bases, with 13 bases between. The germline gives CDR1 SGHRS, CDR2 YFSETQ. The CDR3 has 13 residues. The CDR3 spells CASSLGGGGAAFF. For the CDR3, the DNA is TGCGCCAGCAGCTTGGGCGGGGGAGGGGCAGCTTTCTTT.

The chain employs TRBV28 and TRBJ2-5; TRBD2 matches at 8 bases. Germline V gene lookup returns CDR1 MDHEN and CDR2 SYDVKM. The CDR3 contains 14 residues. The J segment lost 2 bases and the V segment lost 6 bases, leaving 5 bases of the junction unmatched. The CDR3 is CASRPGGGQETQYF. CDR3 coding DNA: TGTGCCAGCAGACCGGGGGGGGGACAAGAGACCCAGTACTTC.

V is TRBV6-5 and J is TRBJ2-5; 10 bases are a match to TRBD1. Germline lookup yields CDR1 MNHEY and CDR2 SVGAGI. The CDR3 spans 15 residues. With V trimmed by 7 bases and J by 5 bases, 10 bases remained unmatched. As DNA, the CDR3 is TGTGCCAGCACCGTGGACAGGGGGTCGCGGGAGACCCAGTACTTC. Translated: CASTVDRGSRETQYF.

V usage is TRBV19 and J usage is TRBJ1-5, with 9 bases that match TRBD1. The V gene end was trimmed by 5 bases and the J gene end by 4 bases; junction bases not matched to a gene: 9. Looked up from germline, CDR1 is LNHDA and CDR2 is SQIVND (reference sequence). The CDR3 is made up of 16 amino acids. The CDR3 DNA sequence: TGTGCCAGTAGTCCCCAGGACAGGGGTGGTAATCAGCCCCAGCATTTT. Amino acid sequence: CASSPQDRGGNQPQHF.

The gene calls are TRBV27 and TRBJ1-2; D is unclear. The germline gives CDR1 MNHEY, CDR2 SMNVEV (reference sequence). V shed 5 bases and J shed 8 bases, with 9 bases lying between them. This CDR3 comprises 11 residues. DNA of the CDR3: TGTGCCAGCAGTCCAGGTATCGGCTACACCTTC. Translated: CASSPGIGYTF.

This chain joins TRBV2 and TRBJ1-4; 8 bases align to TRBD1. This CDR3 region has 15 residues. The germline CDR1 and CDR2 sequences are SNHLY and FYNNEI. Germline trimming cut 5 bases from V and 4 bases from J; bases unmatched to any gene: 6. CDR3 protein: CASSPGGGDNEKLFF. The CDR3 coding sequence is TGTGCCAGCAGTCCAGGGGGCGGGGATAATGAAAAACTGTTTTTT.